These 3 T cell receptor beta chains came from one sample sequenced in a study of OX40 agonist ivuxolimab in advanced cancers. TCRdb's table, derived via immunoSEQ multiplex PCR, lists solely in-frame clones and lacks some. The repertoire holds 16,000 or so clones, with 75% to 90% as singletons. The sample in question was CD4+ or CD8+ T cells sorted from blood, obtained in a trial of the OX40 agonist ivuxolimab. All receptors come from an adult with an advanced solid tumor such as melanoma, head and neck, liver or kidney cancer.

This sequence joins TRBV27 and TRBJ1-5; no clear D gene. Germline lookup yields CDR1 MNHEY and CDR2 SMNVEV (reference sequence). The V end lost 5 bases, the J end lost 2 bases, and 16 bases lay between the germline ends. This CDR3 has 16 residues. The CDR3 DNA is TGTGCCAGCAGTCTCTTAGGCGGACGGCGCAATCAGCCCCAGCATTTT. Protein product: CASSLLGGRRNQPQHF.

CDR3 region: CASSLDSGTEQFF. The CDR3 DNA is TGCGCCAGCAGCTTAGATAGCGGGACTGAGCAGTTCTTC. J is TRBJ2-1 and V is TRBV5-1; TRBD2 agrees at 8 bases. CDR1 and CDR2 from the germline V gene are SGHRS and YFSETQ. This CDR3 comprises 13 residues. The V segment lost 2 bases and the J segment 9 bases; nucleotides outside the gene matches: 4.

This clone was seen a few times. The rearrangement uses TRBV15 and TRBJ2-1, with TRBD2 matching 7 bases. The CDR3 runs 15 residues. Trimming removed 1 base from V and 9 bases from J; junction bases left unmatched: 9. CDR1 and CDR2 (germline): LNHNV, YYDKDF (reference sequence). CDR3 in amino acids: CATSRAGLVMGEQFF. CDR3 DNA sequence: TGTGCCACCAGCAGAGCCGGACTAGTCATGGGTGAGCAGTTCTTC.